This T cell receptor (beta chain) comes out of a study of blood T cell repertoires in COVID-19. V lost 5 bases to trimming and J lost 3 bases; unmatched junction nucleotides: 4. The CDR3 sequence is 14 residues long. Germline V gene lookup returns CDR1 MNHEY and CDR2 SVGAGI. Each participant's cohort was designated according to participant-reported clinical history. Sequencing used immunoSEQ multiplex PCR; TCRdb keeps in-frame clones, though not all of them. The top ten clones hold around 3.7% of a sample with about 200,000 clones, roughly 91% of them seen once. The receptor's source is a woman aged 25-40 years with acute COVID-19. This sequence joins TRBV6-5 and TRBJ2-7, with 10 bases matching TRBD2. Sequencing was carried out using PBMCs or T cells enriched from blood (not recorded which). CDR3 nucleotide sequence: TGTGCCAGCAGTCGGACTAGCGGAAACTACGAGCAGTACTTC. Translation: CASSRTSGNYEQYF.